The 18 T cell receptor beta chains reported below all come from one sample, sequenced in a study of identical twins. Via MiXCR, TCRdb re-called the 5' RACE reads, giving one row per CDR3 protein. The table records 450,000 to 650,000 distinct CDR3 sequences, roughly 15% of them present only once. These data were also reused for a study on yellow fever vaccine responses in identical twins.

Sequenced sample: CD4+ T cells sorted from blood. These receptors originate from a woman aged 18-29 years in good health.

In this sample, this clonotype turned up a few times. J is TRBJ1-4 and V is TRBV28; D uncertain. V was cut by 6 bases and J by 4 bases, with 6 bases left in between. The CDR3 length is 12 residues. Germline values: CDR1 MDHEN, CDR2 SYDVKM. The CDR3 region is CASRTDNEKLFF. The DNA for the CDR3 is TGTGCCAGCAGGACGGATAATGAAAAACTGTTTTTT. The full variable domain, its missing parts supplied by reference TRBV28 and TRBJ1-4, is DVKVTQSSRYLVKRTGEKVFLECVQDMDHENMFWYRQDPGLGLRLIYFSYDVKMKEKGDIPEGYSVSREKKERFSLILESASTNQTSMYLCASRTDNEKLFFGSGTQLSVL.

This clonotype was observed many times. The rearrangement uses TRBV12-3 or TRBV12-4 and TRBJ1-5; 8 nucleotides line up with TRBD1. V was pared by 6 bases and J by 4 bases, with 2 bases of the junction left unmatched. The CDR3 is 13 amino acids. Here the CDR3 DNA reads TGTGCCAGCAGCAGGACAGGGAATCAGCCCCAGCATTTT. It yields the protein CASSRTGNQPQHF.

This clonotype appeared a few times. The chain uses TRBV15 and TRBJ2-7; D unresolved. Germline V gene data show CDR1 as LNHNV and CDR2 as YYDKDF (reference sequence). The CDR3 is made up of 14 amino acids. The V gene lost 5 bases and the J gene lost 2 bases, with 13 bases spanning the gap. The CDR3 region has the DNA TGTGCCACCAGCTTGAAGGACGGAACCTACGAGCAGTACTTC. Translation: CATSLKDGTYEQYF.

The chain couples TRBV5-1 to TRBJ1-2; D is perhaps TRBD1 (5 bases). CDR3 size: 13 residues. CDR1 and CDR2 from the germline V gene are SGHRS and YFSETQ. V dropped 5 bases and J dropped 3 bases, with 11 bases sitting between them. Here the CDR3 reads CASSRGSDYGYTF. The CDR3 bases are TGCGCCAGCAGTAGGGGATCGGACTATGGCTACACCTTC.

The genes are TRBV5-1 and TRBJ2-1, with 10 bases that match TRBD2. The CDR3 is 15 amino acids. Unmatched junction bases numbered 6, after V lost 2 bases and J lost 7 bases. Germline V lookup: CDR1 SGHRS, CDR2 YFSETQ. The CDR3: CASSFVSSGGNEQFF. The CDR3 bases are TGCGCCAGCAGCTTTGTGTCTAGCGGGGGAAATGAGCAGTTCTTC.

This clonotype was seen more than once but under ten times. The V call is TRBV7-3, the J call TRBJ2-5; D remains unclear. Germline assignment: CDR1 SGHTA and CDR2 FQGTGA. The CDR3 is made up of 14 amino acids. With 2 bases removed from V and 4 bases from J, the gap between germline ends came to 11 bases. CDR3 protein: CASSLEPGAETQYF. DNA of the CDR3: TGTGCCAGCAGCTTAGAGCCAGGAGCAGAGACCCAGTACTTC.

This rearrangement joins TRBV7-6 to TRBJ1-1; D remains ambiguous. The CDR3 is 13 residues long. Germline-derived CDR1 and CDR2 are SGHVS and FNYEAQ. Trimming cost V 6 bases and J 0 bases, with 8 bases left between them. The CDR3 DNA sequence: TGTGCCAGCAGATTTGACATGAACACTGAAGCTTTCTTT. Protein product: CASRFDMNTEAFF.

The chain links TRBV5-1 to TRBJ1-2, with TRBD1 as a possible D gene (6 bases). Per the germline V gene, CDR1 is SGHRS and CDR2 is YFSETQ. The CDR3 runs to 12 residues. V dropped 0 bases and J dropped 7 bases, with 7 bases sitting between them. The CDR3 nucleotides read TGCGCCAGCAGCTTGGACAGGGCTGGCTACACCTTC. It translates to CASSLDRAGYTF.

This chain links TRBV10-3 with TRBJ2-5; 8 bases are a match to TRBD1. V dropped 4 bases and J dropped 5; count of bases not matched to a gene: 6. In germline, CDR1 is ENHRY, CDR2 SYGVKD. The CDR3 sequence is 14 residues long. The CDR3 nucleotides are TGTGCCATCAGTGGACAGGGGATATGGGAGACCCAGTACTTC. This translates into CAISGQGIWETQYF.

The V and J genes are TRBV4-2 and TRBJ1-3; 10 bases fit TRBD1. The germline CDR1 and CDR2 sequences are LGHNA and YNFKEQ. The CDR3 has 21 amino acids. V was clipped by 0 bases and J by 0 bases; unmatched bases: 14. The CDR3 nucleotides are TGTGCCAGCAGCCAAGATTCAACTGGACAGGGGGTACTCGGCTCTGGAAACACCATATATTTT. Translation: CASSQDSTGQGVLGSGNTIYF.

This clonotype appeared a few times. CDR3 sequence reads: CASSSRVIANYGYTF. In nucleotides, the CDR3 is TGTGCCAGCTCATCCCGGGTTATAGCTAACTATGGCTACACCTTC. The J gene is TRBJ1-2, the V gene TRBV18; D remains ambiguous. The CDR3 is made up of 15 amino acids. The ends were cut back, 5 bases at V and 0 bases at J, with 13 bases in the middle. The germline V gene has CDR1 KGHSH and CDR2 LQKENI.

This clonotype has just a few counts. It may be a read error: a sequence one base away is much more abundant. V is TRBV7-9 and J is TRBJ2-3, with no clear D. This CDR3 spans 12 amino acids. From germline, CDR1 is SEHNR and CDR2 FQNEAQ (reference sequence). V shed 1 base and J shed 7 bases, with 6 bases lying between them. CDR3 sequence reads: CASSLGANTQYF. CDR3 DNA sequence: TGTGCCAGCAGCTTAGGGGCAAATACGCAGTATTTT.

The chain carries TRBV24-1 and TRBJ2-2, with 10 bases that match TRBD1. With 8 bases clipped from V and 7 bases from J, the junction kept 12 bases outside the gene matches. CDR1 KGHDR and CDR2 SFDVKD come from the germline V gene. The CDR3 runs to 16 residues. CDR3 sequence: CATTSWTGGRSGELFF. CDR3 DNA: TGTGCCACCACTTCCTGGACAGGGGGTAGGAGCGGGGAGCTGTTTTTT.

This clonotype occurred a few times. The rearrangement links TRBV7-9 to TRBJ2-1; no reliable D call. From germline, CDR1 is SEHNR and CDR2 FQNEAQ (reference sequence). The CDR3 has 13 residues. V dropped 5 bases and J dropped 7 bases, with 12 bases sitting between them. The CDR3 nucleotides read TGTGCCAGCAGCCCCCCAGGCAGGAATGAGCAGTTCTTC. This translates into CASSPPGRNEQFF. Variable domain in full (rest from reference TRBV7-9 and TRBJ2-1): DTGVSQNPRHKITKRGQNVTFRCDPISEHNRLYWYRQTLGQGPEFLTYFQNEAQLEKSRLLSDRFSAERPKGSFSTLEIQRTEQGDSAMYLCASSPPGRNEQFFGPGTRLTVL.

This clonotype occurred a few times. This chain joins TRBV12-3 or TRBV12-4 and TRBJ2-5, with 8 nucleotides matching TRBD2. The CDR3 is 15 residues long. Trimming cost V 5 bases and J 2 bases; bases outside gene matches: 7. The CDR3 DNA reads TGTGCCAGCAGTAGCGGGAGTTTGGGGCAAGAGACCCAGTACTTC. It yields the protein CASSSGSLGQETQYF.

This chain joins TRBV24-1 and TRBJ2-1, with 7 bases that match TRBD2. The trim removed 5 bases at V and 3 bases at J, leaving 3 bases unmatched. Looked up from germline, CDR1 is KGHDR and CDR2 is SFDVKD. This CDR3 spans 14 amino acids. CDR3 bases: TGTGCCACCAGTGTCTCTAGCGGCTACAATGAGCAGTTCTTC. This gives the protein CATSVSSGYNEQFF.

The rearrangement uses TRBV4-1 and TRBJ2-7, with D tentatively TRBD1 or TRBD2 (5 bases each). There are 19 residues in the CDR3. V lost 4 bases to trimming and J lost 1 base, with 26 bases between them. Looked up from germline, CDR1 is MGHRA and CDR2 is YSYEKL. The CDR3 loop is CASSLTTGTVLPRSYEQYF. The CDR3 coding sequence is TGCGCCAGCAGCCTAACTACCGGGACGGTCCTTCCTCGGTCCTACGAGCAGTACTTC.

V usage is TRBV10-2 and J usage is TRBJ2-7; 10 nucleotides agree with TRBD1. Germline-derived CDR1 and CDR2 are WSHSY and SAAADI. V shed 4 bases, J shed 3 bases, and the junction held 9 bases outside the gene matches. There are 16 residues in the CDR3. The CDR3 DNA reads TGCGCCAGCAGTGGGGAGACCGGGACAGGGGTCTACGAGCAGTACGTC. It is translated as CASSGETGTGVYEQYV.